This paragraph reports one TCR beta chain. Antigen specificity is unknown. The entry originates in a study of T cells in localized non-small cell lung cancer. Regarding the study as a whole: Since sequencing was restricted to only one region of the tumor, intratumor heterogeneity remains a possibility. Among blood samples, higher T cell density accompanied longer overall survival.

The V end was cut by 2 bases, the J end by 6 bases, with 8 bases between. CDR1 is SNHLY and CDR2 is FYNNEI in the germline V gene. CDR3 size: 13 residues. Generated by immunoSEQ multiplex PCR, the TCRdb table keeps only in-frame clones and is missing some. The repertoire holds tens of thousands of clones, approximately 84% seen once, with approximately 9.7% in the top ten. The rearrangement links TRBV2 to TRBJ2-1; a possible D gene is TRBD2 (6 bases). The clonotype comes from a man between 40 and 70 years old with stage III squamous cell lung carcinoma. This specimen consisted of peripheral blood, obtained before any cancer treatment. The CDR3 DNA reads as TGTGCCAGCAGTGAACGGGGGATCAATGAGCAGTTCTTC. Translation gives CASSERGINEQFF.